Listed below are T cell receptor beta chains from one sample, sequenced in a study of blood T cell repertoires in COVID-19. Profiling relied on immunoSEQ multiplex PCR, and the TCRdb table lists in-frame clones only, not all of them. The table has 200,000 to 250,000 clones, roughly four fifths seen once. Specimen: peripheral blood. The receptors were sampled from a woman older than 75 with acute or convalescent COVID-19. Each CDR3 is given with its conserved first and last residue. The D gene is left open where the match is weak. Clone size, where shown, is once, few, many, or a class for clones that have expanded.

clone_size	v_call	d_call	j_call	cdr3_aa	cdr3_nt
.	TRBV10-3	.	TRBJ1-1	CAISDIVSTEAFF	TGTGCCATCAGTGATATCGTCTCTACTGAAGCTTTCTTT
.	TRBV6-1	.	TRBJ2-2	CAITPGTNTGELFF	TGTGCCATCACCCCCGGGACAAACACCGGGGAGCTGTTTTTT
.	TRBV6-2/TRBV6-3	TRBD2	TRBJ2-1	CASSPGQGGQGLAGFTPNNEQFF	TGTGCCAGCAGCCCCGGACAGGGGGGACAGGGACTAGCGGGTTTTACCCCTAACAATGAGCAGTTCTTC
.	TRBV27	TRBD1	TRBJ1-1	CASSLAGGTEAFF	TGTGCCAGCAGTTTGGCAGGGGGCACTGAAGCTTTCTTT
.	TRBV4-1	TRBD1	TRBJ1-4	CASSQEGRTGNEKLFF	TGCGCCAGCAGCCAAGAAGGAAGGACAGGCAATGAAAAACTATTTTTT
few	TRBV7-9	.	TRBJ1-3	CASSRGTGSSGNTIYF	TGTGCCAGCAGCCGCGGGACTGGTAGCTCTGGAAACACCATATATTTT
.	TRBV19	TRBD1	TRBJ1-1	CASSMPGQGTEAFF	TGTGCCAGTAGTATGCCGGGACAGGGCACTGAAGCTTTCTTT
.	TRBV28	.	TRBJ1-5	CAIGIQGYQPQHF	TGTGCCATCGGGATACAGGGTTATCAGCCCCAGCATTTT
.	TRBV18	.	TRBJ1-5	CASSEQGGFARPQHF	TGTGCCAGCTCGGAACAGGGAGGGTTCGCGCGGCCCCAGCATTTT
.	TRBV6-1	TRBD2	TRBJ2-7	CASSEVFSGNSYEQYF	TGTGCCAGCAGTGAAGTCTTTAGCGGGAACTCCTACGAGCAGTACTTC
once	TRBV7-2	TRBD2	TRBJ2-5	CASSFSGTSGSGETQYF	TGTGCCAGCAGCTTCTCCGGGACTAGCGGCTCTGGGGAGACCCAGTACTTC
.	TRBV6-5	TRBD1	TRBJ2-7	CASNTRGRASYEQYF	TGTGCCAGCAATACCAGGGGGCGGGCCTCCTACGAGCAGTACTTC
.	TRBV4-2	.	TRBJ2-3	CASSQEAVARTDTQYF	TGTGCCAGCAGCCAAGAGGCAGTAGCCCGCACAGATACGCAGTATTTT
.	TRBV7-9	TRBD2	TRBJ2-7	CASSSTSTSLYEQYF	TGTGCCAGCAGTTCTACCTCGACTAGCCTCTACGAGCAGTACTTC
.	TRBV7-9	TRBD1	TRBJ2-3	CASSFPERDSRDTQYF	TGTGCCAGCAGCTTTCCAGAAAGGGACAGTCGAGATACGCAGTATTTT
few	TRBV19	.	TRBJ1-5	CASSIFNLVDSNQPQHF	TGTGCCAGTAGTATATTTAACCTGGTAGATAGCAATCAGCCCCAGCATTTT
.	TRBV7-2	TRBD1	TRBJ2-2	CASSLNFGQDHTGELFF	TGTGCCAGCAGCTTAAATTTCGGACAGGATCACACCGGGGAGCTGTTTTTT
once	TRBV5-1	TRBD1	TRBJ1-3	CASSLVSGGTSGNTIYF	TGCGCCAGCAGCTTGGTATCAGGGGGAACTTCTGGAAACACCATATATTTT
.	TRBV7-9	.	TRBJ2-5	CASSTPNYREETQYF	TGTGCCAGCAGCACCCCAAATTACAGGGAAGAGACCCAGTACTTC
once	TRBV27	TRBD1	TRBJ2-7	CASRDRGGLGQYF	TGTGCCAGCAGGGACAGGGGGGGGCTTGGGCAGTACTTC
.	TRBV19	TRBD1	TRBJ1-1	CASSNGQGGQSTEAFF	TGTGCCAGTAGTAACGGACAGGGGGGCCAGAGCACTGAAGCTTTCTTT
.	TRBV5-1	.	TRBJ1-2	CASSRERYGYTF	TGCGCCAGCAGCCGCGAACGCTATGGCTACACCTTC
.	TRBV5-1	.	TRBJ1-2	CASSRNGEGYGYTF	TGCGCCAGCAGCCGGAACGGAGAGGGCTATGGCTACACCTTC
.	TRBV7-8	.	TRBJ1-2	CASSLVYGRGDYGYTF	TGTGCCAGCAGCTTAGTCTATGGCAGGGGTGACTATGGCTACACCTTC
.	TRBV5-1	TRBD1	TRBJ1-2	CASSSDRGYGYTF	TGCGCCAGCAGCTCTGACAGGGGCTATGGCTACACCTTC
.	TRBV19	.	TRBJ1-2	CASSLGTSNPVNYGYTF	TGTGCCAGTAGTCTTGGGACATCTAACCCAGTAAACTATGGCTACACCTTC
.	TRBV4-1	TRBD1	TRBJ1-2	CASSQVDRGNYGYTF	TGCGCCAGCAGCCAAGTCGACAGGGGGAACTATGGCTACACCTTC
.	TRBV4-1	TRBD2	TRBJ2-7	CASSQVRTSGILYEQYF	TGCGCCAGCAGCCAAGTGAGGACTAGCGGGATCCTCTACGAGCAGTACTTC
.	TRBV19	.	TRBJ1-4	CASSIVGSGEKLFF	TGTGCCAGTAGTATAGTCGGGTCTGGAGAAAAACTGTTTTTT
.	TRBV7-2	.	TRBJ1-1	CASSFYSGRAFF	TGTGCCAGCAGCTTCTATTCAGGTCGAGCTTTCTTT
.	TRBV6-2/TRBV6-3	TRBD1	TRBJ2-7	CASSYPHVTGRRYEQYF	TGTGCCAGCAGTTACCCCCACGTGACAGGGCGCCGCTACGAGCAGTACTTC
few	TRBV19	TRBD1	TRBJ2-3	CASSGTGVDTQYF	TGTGCCAGTAGTGGGACAGGGGTGGATACGCAGTATTTT
.	TRBV11-2	.	TRBJ1-4	CASSPSHGRDEKLFF	TGTGCCAGCAGCCCCTCCCACGGGCGGGATGAAAAACTGTTTTTT
.	TRBV27	TRBD1	TRBJ1-6	CASSLLAGQGNSPLHF	TGTGCCAGCAGTTTATTGGCGGGACAGGGGAATTCACCCCTCCACTTT
.	TRBV28	TRBD2	TRBJ2-3	CASSLSSSGGTDTQYF	TGTGCCAGCAGTTTGTCATCGTCGGGGGGAACAGATACGCAGTATTTT
once	TRBV28	.	TRBJ2-2	CASSTPDRPNTGELFF	TGTGCCAGCAGTACCCCCGACAGGCCCAACACCGGGGAGCTGTTTTTT
.	TRBV5-6	TRBD1	TRBJ2-1	CASRRDRVNNEQFF	TGTGCCAGCCGCCGGGACAGAGTTAACAATGAGCAGTTCTTC
once	TRBV15	.	TRBJ2-5	CATSRADTVETQYF	TGTGCCACCAGCAGAGCAGACACCGTAGAGACCCAGTACTTC
.	TRBV5-1	.	TRBJ2-2	CASSLGRRAGELFF	TGCGCCAGCAGCTTGGGGAGGAGAGCCGGGGAGCTGTTTTTT
.	TRBV7-2	.	TRBJ2-3	CASSPGTSTDTQYF	TGTGCCAGCAGCCCAGGAACTAGCACAGATACGCAGTATTTT
.	TRBV19	.	TRBJ2-3	CASTAGTTDTQYF	TGTGCCAGTACCGCCGGGACTACAGATACGCAGTATTTT
.	TRBV7-3	.	TRBJ2-1	CASSSRQGLDEQFF	TGTGCCAGCAGCTCTCGACAGGGACTCGATGAGCAGTTCTTC
.	TRBV6-5	TRBD1	TRBJ1-6	CASSYQGQQNSPLHF	TGTGCCAGCAGTTACCAGGGACAGCAGAATTCACCCCTCCACTTT
.	TRBV10-3	TRBD1	TRBJ2-1	CAISGTVEQFF	TGTGCCATCAGCGGGACAGTTGAGCAGTTCTTC
few	TRBV5-8	.	TRBJ1-5	CASSHGGSVNQPQHF	TGTGCCAGCAGCCATGGAGGTTCAGTCAATCAGCCCCAGCATTTT
.	TRBV18	.	TRBJ1-5	CASSPQGSNQPQHF	TGTGCCAGCTCACCACAGGGGAGCAATCAGCCCCAGCATTTT
once	TRBV6-2/TRBV6-3	TRBD1	TRBJ2-5	CASSYSLRDRGSIQETQYF	TGTGCCAGCAGTTACTCTCTACGGGACAGGGGATCTATTCAAGAGACCCAGTACTTC
few	TRBV2	.	TRBJ2-7	CASSDRRHEQYF	TGTGCCAGCAGTGACAGGCGCCACGAGCAGTACTTC
.	TRBV7-2	.	TRBJ1-2	CASTPGPGVGGYTF	TGTGCCAGCACCCCCGGGCCAGGGGTGGGTGGCTACACCTTC
.	TRBV13	.	TRBJ2-5	CASTRLSETQYF	TGTGCCAGCACCCGACTTAGCGAGACCCAGTACTTC
.	TRBV7-2	.	TRBJ2-5	CASSFQGFAGETQYF	TGTGCCAGCAGTTTTCAGGGGTTCGCGGGAGAGACCCAGTACTTC